The 26 T cell receptor beta chains given below trace back to one sample, sequenced in a study of T cells in Graves' hyperthyroidism and ophthalmopathy. Amplified regions were TCR beta CDR3 sequences from RNA transcripts. The study used the HTBI primer set for a first-round RT-PCR of the TCR CDR3. TCRdb redid the calling of the multiplex PCR reads with MiXCR, one entry per CDR3 protein. The data hold roughly 740,000 distinct CDR3 sequences, with about a sixth observed a single time. Sequences were obtained from blood. These receptors were taken from a man aged 18-30 years with Graves' hyperthyroidism.

The chain uses TRBV20-1 and TRBJ2-1; TRBD2 aligns across 9 bases. The CDR3 contains 14 residues. The trim removed 1 base at V and 7 bases at J, leaving 5 bases unmatched. Germline CDR1 reads DFQATT; CDR2 reads SNEGSKA (reference sequence). The CDR3 region has the DNA TGCAGTGCTAGAGGTAGCGGGAGACAAAATGAGCAGTTCTTC. Translated, it gives CSARGSGRQNEQFF.

This clonotype was recorded at least ten times. This rearrangement joins TRBV27 to TRBJ2-3; 12 positions agree with TRBD2. This CDR3 comprises 16 residues. From germline, CDR1 is MNHEY and CDR2 SMNVEV (reference sequence). Germline trimming cut 3 bases from V and 4 bases from J; bases unmatched to any gene: 5. The CDR3: CASSLTSGRVADTQYF. Written as DNA, the CDR3 is TGTGCCAGCAGTTTGACTAGCGGGAGAGTAGCAGATACGCAGTATTTT.

Only a few counts were recorded for this clonotype. The chain employs TRBV11-2 and TRBJ1-3; no reliable D call. Trimming left V 2 bases short and J 5 bases short, with 10 bases between. Per the germline V gene, CDR1 is SGHAT and CDR2 is FQNNGV. The CDR3 is 14 residues long. The chain's CDR3 is CASSLNQNRNTIYF. The CDR3 DNA reads TGTGCCAGCAGCTTAAATCAGAATCGAAACACCATATATTTT.

The rearrangement links TRBV7-2 to TRBJ1-2, with 8 nucleotides matching TRBD1. After removal of 3 bases from V and 4 bases from J, the junction contained 10 bases not matched to a gene. This CDR3 has 16 amino acids. Germline V lookup: CDR1 SGHTA, CDR2 FQGNSA. Written as DNA, the CDR3 is TGTGCCAGCAGCTTCTCCGGGACAGGCCCGACCTATGGCTACACCTTC. Translated: CASSFSGTGPTYGYTF.

This clonotype was found a few times. The chain combines TRBV20-1 with TRBJ2-5, with 9 positions matching TRBD1. The germline V gene has CDR1 DFQATT and CDR2 SNEGSKA (reference sequence). V dropped 3 bases and J dropped 4; count of bases not matched to a gene: 6. The CDR3 is made up of 14 amino acids. The DNA of the CDR3 is TGCAGTGCTAGCGAGGGACAGGGATTAGAGACCCAGTACTTC. Translating gives CSASEGQGLETQYF.

This clonotype was detected many times. The chain is built from TRBV28 and TRBJ1-1, with TRBD1 matching over 12 bases. This CDR3 contains 14 residues. V was clipped by 5 bases and J by 11 bases; unmatched bases: 9. The germline CDR1 and CDR2 sequences are MDHEN and SYDVKM. The CDR3 nucleotides are TGTGCCAGCAGTCTCCCGGGACAGGGGGCTATGGCTTTCTTT. Its protein product is CASSLPGQGAMAFF.

At least ten counts were recorded for this clonotype. The chain combines TRBV28 with TRBJ2-7, with a weak D call TRBD2 (5 bases). This CDR3 has 14 residues. From germline, CDR1 is MDHEN and CDR2 SYDVKM. The CDR3 loop is CATKPGGYSYEQYF. The CDR3 DNA reads as TGTGCAACAAAGCCTGGCGGGTACTCCTACGAGCAGTACTTC. Full variable domain (outside the CDR3, taken from reference TRBV28 and TRBJ2-7): DVKVTQSSRYLVKRTGEKVFLECVQDMDHENMFWYRQDPGLGLRLIYFSYDVKMKEKGDIPEGYSVSREKKERFSLILESASTNQTSMYLCATKPGGYSYEQYFGPGTRLTVT.

This clonotype was recorded at least ten times. V usage is TRBV3-1 and J usage is TRBJ2-5, with TRBD2 matching 11 bases. The trim removed 4 bases at V and 4 bases at J, leaving 11 bases unmatched. The germline CDR1 and CDR2 sequences are LGHDT and YNNKEL (reference sequence). The CDR3 contains 17 residues. CDR3 bases: TGTGCCAGCAGCCCTCCTCTAGGTAGCGGGAGGGGAGAGACCCAGTACTTC. Its translation is CASSPPLGSGRGETQYF.

This clonotype has only a few counts. The V gene is TRBV10-3, the J gene TRBJ1-2, with a weak D call TRBD1 (6 bases). V was pared by 8 bases and J by 9 bases, with 19 bases between. Germline CDR1 reads ENHRY; CDR2 reads SYGVKD. The CDR3 totals 13 residues. CDR3 in amino acids: CAILPQGDVSYTF. DNA for the CDR3: TGTGCCATCTTGCCACAGGGCGACGTGAGCTACACCTTC.

This clonotype was detected only a few times. J is TRBJ2-7 and V is TRBV28; the D gene is possibly TRBD1 (7 bases). From germline, CDR1 is MDHEN and CDR2 SYDVKM. The CDR3 sequence is 19 residues long. Trimming stripped 8 bases from V and 2 bases from J, with 31 bases between. Here the CDR3 reads CASYDREEQLGTTPYEQYF. CDR3 bases: TGTGCCAGCTACGACAGGGAGGAACAACTAGGGACCACCCCCTACGAGCAGTACTTC. Complete variable domain (other parts from reference TRBV28 and TRBJ2-7): DVKVTQSSRYLVKRTGEKVFLECVQDMDHENMFWYRQDPGLGLRLIYFSYDVKMKEKGDIPEGYSVSREKKERFSLILESASTNQTSMYLCASYDREEQLGTTPYEQYFGPGTRLTVT.

This rearrangement joins TRBV7-9 to TRBJ2-7; 11 bases match TRBD2. The germline gives CDR1 SEHNR, CDR2 FQNEAQ (reference sequence). The CDR3 is made up of 19 amino acids. V trimming: 8 bases; J trimming: 3 bases; junction bases outside the gene matches: 21. In DNA form, the CDR3 reads TGTGCCAGCTCTCACGTTGGCAGTACGGGACTAGCGGCAATCTACGAGCAGTACTTC. Encoded protein: CASSHVGSTGLAAIYEQYF.

At least ten counts were recorded for this clonotype. The chain has TRBV12-3 or TRBV12-4 and TRBJ2-1; either TRBD1 or TRBD2 may fit D (5 bases each). The CDR3 runs to 14 residues. Trimming took off 7 bases at V and 4 bases at J, with 14 bases between the two ends. CDR3 in amino acids: CASTPGRSYNEQFF. The CDR3 DNA reads as TGTGCCAGCACTCCGGGACGGAGTTACAATGAGCAGTTCTTC.

The chain recombines TRBV4-1 with TRBJ2-2; no clear D gene. The CDR3 runs to 17 residues. Germline CDR1 is MGHRA and CDR2 is YSYEKL. Trimming took 0 bases from V and 6 from J, leaving 17 bases between them. The CDR3 nucleotides read TGCGCCAGCAGCCAAGAGGTCGCAGGCCGGTTGGCCGGGGAGCTGTTTTTT. This gives the protein CASSQEVAGRLAGELFF.

This clonotype was seen at least ten times. The chain links TRBV28 to TRBJ2-1, with 7 nucleotides matching TRBD2. Per germline, CDR1 MDHEN and CDR2 SYDVKM. V gave up 2 bases and J gave up 1 base; unmatched junction bases: 8. The CDR3 runs to 17 residues. CDR3 loop: CASSLGVTGGSYNEQFF. The CDR3 DNA is TGTGCCAGCAGTTTAGGCGTAACGGGAGGATCCTACAATGAGCAGTTCTTC.

This rearrangement joins TRBV5-1 to TRBJ2-7; D is perhaps TRBD2 (5 bases). The CDR3 runs 12 residues. The V and J ends lost 6 bases and 5 bases respectively, with 12 bases between them. Germline V gene data show CDR1 as SGHRS and CDR2 as YFSETQ. CDR3 bases: TGCGCCAGCAATTCGAACGGGAACGAGCAGTACTTC. This translates into CASNSNGNEQYF.

The genes are TRBV5-6 and TRBJ1-5, with TRBD1 as a possible D gene (5 bases). With 0 bases removed from V and 6 bases from J, the gap between germline ends came to 13 bases. Germline-derived CDR1 and CDR2 are SGHDT and YYEEEE. The length of the CDR3 is 15 residues. In nucleotides, the CDR3 is TGTGCCAGCAGCTTGGGAGTGCAGGGCGGTCAGCCCCAGCATTTT. It translates to CASSLGVQGGQPQHF.

The chain recombines TRBV2 with TRBJ1-2; D gene ambiguous. This CDR3 is built from 11 residues. Between the trimmed V and J ends, which lost 7 bases and 13 bases, there was a span of 16 bases. CDR1 is SNHLY and CDR2 is FYNNEI in the germline V gene. The chain's CDR3 is CASTIGLAGTF. Here the CDR3 DNA reads TGTGCCAGCACCATCGGGCTTGCGGGCACCTTC.

The chain carries TRBV10-3 and TRBJ1-1; possible D gene TRBD1, 5 bases. V was cut by 7 bases and J by 1 base, with 16 bases left in between. Germline lookup yields CDR1 ENHRY and CDR2 SYGVKD. The CDR3 is 15 amino acids. The CDR3 nucleotides are TGTGCCATCAAGGAAAGGGGTCACGGGAACACTGAAGCTTTCTTT. This encodes CAIKERGHGNTEAFF.

This clonotype was found a few times. The chain joins TRBV9 to TRBJ2-1; perhaps TRBD2 as D (6 bases). V was pared by 0 bases and J by 9 bases, with 16 bases between. Germline-derived CDR1 and CDR2 are SGDLS and YYNGEE. The CDR3 runs to 15 residues. Here the CDR3 reads CASSVESGPYGEQFF. The CDR3 nucleotides read TGTGCCAGCAGCGTAGAGAGCGGGCCATACGGTGAGCAGTTCTTC.

This clonotype was picked up many times. This chain uses TRBV20-1 with TRBJ2-1, with D possibly TRBD1 on 6 matching bases. Between the trimmed V and J ends, which lost 4 bases and 2 bases, there was a span of 12 bases. This CDR3 is 14 amino acids long. The germline gives CDR1 DFQATT, CDR2 SNEGSKA (reference sequence). The CDR3 bases are TGCAGTGCTAAACCCCCAGGGGCCTACAATGAGCAGTTCTTC. Protein product: CSAKPPGAYNEQFF.

This clonotype was recorded a few times. V gene TRBV11-2 combines with J gene TRBJ1-3; unclear D gene. This CDR3 region has 16 residues. Germline V gene lookup returns CDR1 SGHAT and CDR2 FQNNGV. The V end was cut by 6 bases, the J end by 1 base, with 16 bases between. CDR3 bases: TGTGCCAGCAGTCCAAGCGGACCAGTATCTGGAAACACCATATATTTT. It specifies CASSPSGPVSGNTIYF. Drawing the rest from reference TRBV11-2 and TRBJ1-3, the complete variable domain is EAGVAQSPRYKIIEKRQSVAFWCNPISGHATLYWYQQILGQGPKLLIQFQNNGVVDDSQLPKDRFSAERLKGVDSTLKIQPAKLEDSAVYLCASSPSGPVSGNTIYFGEGSWLTVV.

The CDR3 sequence: CASSRAGALSYEQYF. The CDR3 DNA is TGTGCCAGCAGCCGAGCGGGAGCCCTTTCCTACGAGCAGTACTTC. This chain uses TRBV7-9 with TRBJ2-7; 8 nucleotides agree with TRBD2. The ends lost 5 bases at V and 1 base at J; junction bases unmatched: 7. The CDR3 is made up of 15 amino acids. Germline lookup yields CDR1 SEHNR and CDR2 FQNEAQ (reference sequence).

This clonotype was recorded a few times. The chain uses TRBV10-3 and TRBJ2-1; D is tentatively TRBD1 or TRBD2 (5 bases each). Between the trimmed V and J ends, which lost 4 bases and 5 bases, there was a span of 18 bases. The germline CDR1 and CDR2 sequences are ENHRY and SYGVKD. There are 16 residues in the CDR3. The CDR3: CAISVFGAVTHNEQFF. As DNA, the CDR3 is TGTGCCATCAGTGTGTTCGGGGCGGTGACTCACAATGAGCAGTTCTTC.

This chain links TRBV29-1 with TRBJ2-2; D is unresolved. CDR1 and CDR2 (germline): SQVTM, ANQGSEA. The V and J ends lost 4 bases and 4 bases respectively, with 7 bases between them. The CDR3 covers 12 residues. The CDR3 DNA reads TGCAGCGTTGTAGTGTTCACCGGGGAGCTGTTTTTT. Amino acid sequence: CSVVVFTGELFF.

The chain couples TRBV18 to TRBJ2-1; 9 positions agree with TRBD1. V shed 6 bases, J shed 8 bases, and the junction held 14 bases outside the gene matches. CDR3 length: 16 residues. The germline V gene has CDR1 KGHSH and CDR2 LQKENI. The CDR3, as DNA: TGTGCCAGCTCTCCAGGTCCGGGACAGGGAGGGGATGAGCAGTTCTTC. Translating it yields CASSPGPGQGGDEQFF.

This clonotype was seen at least ten times. The CDR3 region is CSVEGGVWWSGETQYF. DNA for the CDR3: TGCAGCGTTGAAGGCGGGGTATGGTGGAGCGGGGAGACCCAGTACTTC. The chain carries TRBV29-1 and TRBJ2-5, with TRBD2 as a possible D gene (6 bases). Germline-derived CDR1 and CDR2 are SQVTM and ANQGSEA. CDR3 size: 16 residues. Between the trimmed V and J ends, which lost 1 base and 5 bases, there was a span of 20 bases. The full variable domain, its missing parts supplied by reference TRBV29-1 and TRBJ2-5, is SAVISQKPSRDICQRGTSLTIQCQVDSQVTMMFWYRQQPGQSLTLIATANQGSEATYESGFVIDKFPISRPNLTFSTLTVSNMSPEDSSIYLCSVEGGVWWSGETQYFGPGTRLLVL.